This record covers a single T cell receptor (beta chain). This clone was counted a few times. Its antigen specificity is not known. Base qualities are not recorded, but no much larger clone differs from it by a single base. V is pruned by 4 bases and J by 8 bases, leaving 9 bases of the junction without a gene match. According to the germline V gene, CDR1 reads SQVTM and CDR2 reads ANQGSEA. Including cysteine and phenylalanine, the CDR3 has 14 amino acids. Of all the DNA, just the CDR3 is kept, 42 bases in frame from base 1. The entry originates in a study of cytomegalovirus exposure and HLA in healthy donors (dated by TCRdb to about 2017). Describing the broader study: An earlier analysis of several hundred of the donors reported roughly 300 Gb of sequence data and some 120 million unique TCR beta sequences from some 180 million T cells. All discovery cohort repertoires had been generated on a single sequencing platform. The study was designed to test whether signatures of past pathogen exposure could be identified by cataloging public T cell receptors. Rather than drawing on any new phenotypic data, the later analysis identified candidate immune exposures from TCR beta sequences and the way those sequences occurred across donors. To decide whether each TCR beta V gene segment behaved as functional or pseudogenic, an earlier analysis of 587 of the donors relied on high-throughput TCR beta sequencing. The number of donors typed differed by locus, with 629-630 for A, B, C, DRB1 and DQB1, roughly 520 for DQA1, over 600 for DPA1, and 400 to 490 for DPB1. Donor age, sex, ethnicity and CMV serostatus were compiled together with the repertoire data. An early release that covered some 640 HLA-typed donors contained 300 to 350 gigabases of sequencing data and 80 million or so unique TCR sequences. Along with the approximately 700-subject first cohort, a separate validation cohort of about 110 different subjects was used. Genome-wide SNP genotypes for about 55% of the roughly 670 donors were used in a later genetic analysis, which treated that subset as a discovery cohort. On average, roughly 200,000 unique TCR beta nucleotide sequences were sequenced per donor among a few hundred genotyped donors of the cohort, with roughly 18% of those sequences being non-productive. Because of strong linkage in the cohort, roughly five DR-DQ haplotypes were treated as single units for association and clustering. Of the roughly 410 genotyped donors, roughly 76% were placed in the genetic ancestry cluster associated with self-reported Caucasian donors. To predict cytomegalovirus infection status, the study combined high-throughput TCR immunosequencing, statistical association of individual TCRs with disease status, and machine learning. Using immunosequencing, the study profiled T cell repertoires from 640 or so subjects and related those repertoires to cytomegalovirus serostatus. A later analysis re-analyzed previously published TCR beta repertoires from 600 to 850 donors and added high-resolution HLA genotyping to study TCR occurrence patterns. HLA typing included class I and class II loci at four-digit resolution.

The cohort comprised some 680 healthy bone marrow donors. Cohort members were all nominally healthy when sampled, although unrecorded immune exposures were likely present. The donor tested CMV seronegative and was one of the 352 seronegative cohort members. A peripheral blood sample was provided by each donor, and peripheral blood mononuclear cells were used for TCR beta sequencing. Genomic DNA extraction from the blood cell samples was performed with the Qiagen DNeasy Blood Extraction Kit. The protocol used for the library was the immunoSEQ multiplex PCR assay. A mixture of 60 forward primers for TCR Vbeta segments and 13 reverse primers for TCR Jbeta segments was used in the multiplex PCR. The CDR3 region of rearranged TCR beta genes was amplified from genomic DNA with a multiplex PCR assay. On the Illumina HiSeq System, the amplified TCR beta libraries were sequenced as 87-base-pair reads. Per the source publication's procedure: A later analysis counted tens of millions of unique TCR beta chains across the 650 to 700 repertoires, and 9.5 million to 11 million of these chains were shared by at least two donors. Raw reads were error-corrected and collapsed into unique sequences with a nearest-neighbor algorithm that merged closely related sequences to remove PCR and sequencing errors. CDR3 sequences were aligned to IMGT reference sequences to assign V, D and J gene segments. Each retained sequence needed at least a six-nucleotide match to both a V gene segment and a J gene segment. A rearrangement counted as productive if the CDR3 had no stop codons and remained in frame with V and J, and every other rearrangement counted as non-productive. Following IMGT convention, CDR3 was defined as the stretch from the second conserved V-encoded cysteine to the conserved J-encoded phenylalanine. The earlier analysis of about 500 of the donors excluded sequences that lacked an unambiguous match to a single V gene segment. In an earlier analysis of approximately 590 of the donors, a V segment was called functional when productive rearrangements were above 56.7%, and segregating when the standard deviation between donors exceeded 5%. A statistical classification framework was developed to diagnose cytomegalovirus status using the catalog of TCR beta chain sequences. V and J gene assignment, in a later analysis, came from comparing TCR nucleotide sequences with IMGT/GENE-DB human TR gene sequences. The TCRdist pipeline was used in a later analysis to assign CDR3 sequences and most-parsimonious VDJ recombination scenarios. In a later analysis, each TCR beta chain was defined by its CDR3 amino acid sequence together with its V-gene family, and reads without a unique V-gene family were excluded. In a later analysis, nearly 600 highly shared, low-generation-probability nucleotide sequences were removed to address suspected cross-contamination and a sequencing artifact. A later analysis calculated a clonal expansion index for each public chain from normalized within-repertoire ranks of inferred template counts. In a later analysis, generation probabilities were computed using a VDJ recombination model fitted to out-of-frame rearrangements, and the results were checked against IGoR. A later analysis scored TCR-TCR, TCR-HLA and TCR-CMV co-occurrence with hypergeometric tests, applying a repertoire-size bias correction to TCR pairs. A later analysis estimated false discovery rates by permuting HLA or CMV assignments 20 times. In a later analysis, co-occurring TCRs were grouped with DBSCAN, and TCRdist sequence similarity was added when clustering was performed within HLA-allele-positive subsets. Repertoires with fewer than 30,000 or more than 120,000 public chains, plus five repertoires with anomalous nucleotide sharing, were excluded from co-occurrence clustering. This immuneACCESS table, as held by TCRdb, lists in-frame sequences with V and J called but not all clones. Of the missing ones, under half trace to an unresolved V gene in checked studies; the others have no known cause. Clonal size and the V and J genes are those of that table, whereas D and trimming came from the DNA. The sample yields 160,000 or so clones; roughly two thirds were counted once. The ten largest clones take up 2.8% of the sample.

Broad study findings and their caveats: A few of the identified cytomegalovirus-associated TCR beta chains were confirmed in vitro to be specific for cytomegalovirus antigens. HLA typing was unavailable for some donors at each locus, so association tests used only the typed subset. A later genetic analysis reported fewer N-insertions in productive TCRs among donors in an Asian-associated ancestry cluster than the roughly 700-donor mean. A later analysis associated approximately 17,000 TCR beta sequences with specific HLA alleles at a false discovery rate of 0.05. Broadly in line with IMGT annotations, most TCR beta V segments showed up in productive rearrangements about 87% or about 30% of the time in an earlier analysis of several hundred of the donors. The classifier was reported to diagnose cytomegalovirus status with high specificity and sensitivity in both the original and validation cohorts. According to the authors, the approach could potentially be generalized to other disease states and immunological phenotypes. A later analysis reported that several top co-occurrence clusters appeared linked to parvovirus B19, influenza, CMV and Epstein-Barr virus. Immune exposure information for the cohort was limited to CMV serostatus. In a later analysis, HLA-associated TCR beta chains showed more clonal expansion and lower generation probabilities than non-associated chains that were equally common. Correlated functional status among segregating V segments might be attributable to linkage disequilibrium, but an unknown experimental factor could not be ruled out. The study listed 164 TCR beta chains as associated with cytomegalovirus. A later analysis found that TCR association rates varied across HLA loci, with DRB1 alleles showing the most associated TCRs and HLA-C alleles the fewest. An association between a missense DCLRE1C variant and V-gene and J-gene trimming of TCR beta chains was found in a later genetic analysis and replicated in an independent cohort. A further reported finding was that TCR beta sequences accurately predicted the HLA-A and HLA-B alleles for most subjects in the first cohort. In a later analysis, most CMV-associated TCR beta chains were found to appear HLA-restricted, with HLA associations seemingly driven largely by CMV exposure. The earlier analysis of approximately 590 of the donors excluded some 16 rarely observed V segments, including chromosome 9 orphons, because counts were too low. When HLA alleles, especially DR and DQ, strongly co-occurred, attributing TCR associations to individual alleles was difficult. Most TCR sequences were seen in very few donors, while some public TCRs were found in many individuals. The 87-base-pair reads could not distinguish some IMGT-functional V segments, including TRBV6-2 and TRBV6-3, so those segments were excluded. The cohort was sequenced for TCR beta chains only, and without alpha or paired-chain data the features that could be detected were limited. The presence/absence analyses assumed that sequencing depth was roughly uniform across donors, and that assumption may not be true. A cluster of highly shared sequence variants was judged likely to be a technical artifact of the sequencing pipeline.

The sample consisted of PBMCs. This chain joins TRBV29-1 to TRBJ2-1, with 9 middle bases fitting TRBD2. This receptor was taken from a woman in her twenties or thirties in good health and CMV-seronegative. The nucleotide sequence is given as TGCAGCGTTGTTCCAAGCGGGGGGTTCGATGAGCAGTTCTTC. This sequence encodes CSVVPSGGFDEQFF.